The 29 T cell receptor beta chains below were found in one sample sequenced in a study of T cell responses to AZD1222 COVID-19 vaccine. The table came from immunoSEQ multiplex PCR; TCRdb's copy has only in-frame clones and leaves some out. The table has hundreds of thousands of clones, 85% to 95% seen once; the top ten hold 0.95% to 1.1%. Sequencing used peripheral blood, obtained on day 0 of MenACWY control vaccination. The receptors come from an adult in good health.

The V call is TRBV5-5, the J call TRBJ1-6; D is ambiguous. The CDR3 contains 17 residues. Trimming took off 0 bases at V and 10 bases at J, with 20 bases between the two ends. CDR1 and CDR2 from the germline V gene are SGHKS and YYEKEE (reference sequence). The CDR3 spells CASSLAGVEAPLSPLHF. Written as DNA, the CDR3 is TGTGCCAGCAGCTTGGCCGGGGTTGAGGCCCCTCTATCACCCCTCCACTTT.

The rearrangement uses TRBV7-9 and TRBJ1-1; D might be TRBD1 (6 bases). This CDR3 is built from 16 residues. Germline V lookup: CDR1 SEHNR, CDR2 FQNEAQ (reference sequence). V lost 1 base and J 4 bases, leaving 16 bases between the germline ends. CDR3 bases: TGTGCCAGCAGCTTAGACAGGGCGACTAAGGGCACTGAAGCTTTCTTT. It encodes CASSLDRATKGTEAFF. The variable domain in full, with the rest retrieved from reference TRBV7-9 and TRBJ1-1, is DTGVSQNPRHKITKRGQNVTFRCDPISEHNRLYWYRQTLGQGPEFLTYFQNEAQLEKSRLLSDRFSAERPKGSFSTLEIQRTEQGDSAMYLCASSLDRATKGTEAFFGQGTRLTVV.

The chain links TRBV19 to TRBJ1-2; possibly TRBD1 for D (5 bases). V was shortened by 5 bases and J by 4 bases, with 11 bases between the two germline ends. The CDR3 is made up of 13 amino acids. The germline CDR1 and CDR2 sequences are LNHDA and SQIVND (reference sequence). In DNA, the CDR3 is TGTGCCAGTAGTTTGGGACGGGGCTATGGCTACACCTTC. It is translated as CASSLGRGYGYTF.

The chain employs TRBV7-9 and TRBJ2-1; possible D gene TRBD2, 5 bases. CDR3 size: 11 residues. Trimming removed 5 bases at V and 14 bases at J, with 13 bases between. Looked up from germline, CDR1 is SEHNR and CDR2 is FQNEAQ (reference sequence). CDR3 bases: TGTGCCAGCAGCGCCGGGGATCGGAAGTTCTTC. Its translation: CASSAGDRKFF.

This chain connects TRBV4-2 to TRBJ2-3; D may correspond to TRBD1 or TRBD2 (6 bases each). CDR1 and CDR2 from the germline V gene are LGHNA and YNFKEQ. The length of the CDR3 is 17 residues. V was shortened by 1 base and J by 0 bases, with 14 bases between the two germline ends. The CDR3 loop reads CASSQANGGRSTDTQYF. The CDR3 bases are TGTGCCAGCAGCCAAGCCAATGGGGGGCGAAGCACAGATACGCAGTATTTT.

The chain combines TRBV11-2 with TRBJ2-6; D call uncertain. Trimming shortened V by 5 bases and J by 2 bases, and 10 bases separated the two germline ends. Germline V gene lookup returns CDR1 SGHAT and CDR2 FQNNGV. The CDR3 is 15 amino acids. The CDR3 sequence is CASSPTNTGANVLTF. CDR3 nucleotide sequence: TGTGCCAGCAGCCCCACAAACACTGGGGCCAACGTCCTGACTTTC. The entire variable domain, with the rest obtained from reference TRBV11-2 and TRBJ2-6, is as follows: EAGVAQSPRYKIIEKRQSVAFWCNPISGHATLYWYQQILGQGPKLLIQFQNNGVVDDSQLPKDRFSAERLKGVDSTLKIQPAKLEDSAVYLCASSPTNTGANVLTFGAGSRLTVL.

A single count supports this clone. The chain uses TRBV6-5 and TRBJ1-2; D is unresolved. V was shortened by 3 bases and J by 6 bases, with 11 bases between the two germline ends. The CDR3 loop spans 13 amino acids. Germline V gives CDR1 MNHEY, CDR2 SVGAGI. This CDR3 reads CASSYGRKDGYTF. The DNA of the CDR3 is TGTGCCAGCAGTTATGGGAGAAAGGATGGCTACACCTTC.

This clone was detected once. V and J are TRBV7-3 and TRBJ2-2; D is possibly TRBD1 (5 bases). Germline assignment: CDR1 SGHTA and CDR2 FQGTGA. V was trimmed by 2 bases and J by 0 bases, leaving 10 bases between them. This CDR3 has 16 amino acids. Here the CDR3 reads CASSLVGRANTGELFF. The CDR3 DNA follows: TGTGCCAGCAGCTTAGTCGGCAGGGCGAACACCGGGGAGCTGTTTTTT.

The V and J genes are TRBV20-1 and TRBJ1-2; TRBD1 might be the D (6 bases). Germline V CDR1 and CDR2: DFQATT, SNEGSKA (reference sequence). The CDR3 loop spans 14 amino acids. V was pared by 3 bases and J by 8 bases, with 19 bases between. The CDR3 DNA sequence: TGCAGTGCTAGTGAGATGCGGGGGCCGGTGGGCTACACCTTC. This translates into CSASEMRGPVGYTF.

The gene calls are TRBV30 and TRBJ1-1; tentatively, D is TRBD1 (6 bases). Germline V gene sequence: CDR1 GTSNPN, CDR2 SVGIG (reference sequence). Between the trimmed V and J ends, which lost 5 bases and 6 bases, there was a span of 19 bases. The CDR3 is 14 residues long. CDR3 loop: CAWQYTGSLAEAFF. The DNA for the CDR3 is TGTGCCTGGCAATATACAGGGTCTCTCGCTGAAGCTTTCTTT.

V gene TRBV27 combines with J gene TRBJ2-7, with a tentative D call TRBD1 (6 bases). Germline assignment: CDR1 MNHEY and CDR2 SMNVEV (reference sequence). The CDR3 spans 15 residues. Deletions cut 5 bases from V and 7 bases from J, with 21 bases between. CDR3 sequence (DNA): TGTGCCAGCAGTCGACCGAGACAGGTAATTGGAGAGCAGTACTTC. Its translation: CASSRPRQVIGEQYF.

For the CDR3, the DNA is TGCGCCAGCAGGGGGGCGTATAGCTCCTACAATGAGCAGTTCTTC. This translates into CASRGAYSSYNEQFF. This sequence joins TRBV5-1 and TRBJ2-1; D is perhaps TRBD1 (6 bases). CDR3 length equals 15 residues. Germline-derived CDR1 and CDR2 are SGHRS and YFSETQ. V dropped 5 bases and J dropped 0 bases, with 12 bases sitting between them.

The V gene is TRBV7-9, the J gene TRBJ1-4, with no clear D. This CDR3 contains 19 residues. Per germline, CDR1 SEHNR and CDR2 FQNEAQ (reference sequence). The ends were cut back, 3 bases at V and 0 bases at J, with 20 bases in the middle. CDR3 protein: CASSFNPGQRVATNEKLFF. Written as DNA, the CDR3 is TGTGCCAGCAGCTTCAATCCGGGCCAGCGAGTAGCAACTAATGAAAAACTGTTTTTT.

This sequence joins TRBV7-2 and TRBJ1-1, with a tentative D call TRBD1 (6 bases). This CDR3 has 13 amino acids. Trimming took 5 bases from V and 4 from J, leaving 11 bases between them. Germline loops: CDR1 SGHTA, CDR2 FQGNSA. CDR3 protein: CASSGGRVTEAFF. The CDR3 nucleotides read TGTGCCAGCAGCGGGGGGCGAGTCACTGAAGCTTTCTTT.

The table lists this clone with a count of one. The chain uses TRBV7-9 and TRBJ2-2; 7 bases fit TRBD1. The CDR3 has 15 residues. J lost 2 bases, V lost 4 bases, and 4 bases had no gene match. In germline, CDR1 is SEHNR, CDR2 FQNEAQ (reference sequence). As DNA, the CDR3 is TGTGCCAGCAGCTCTACAGGGGTAAACACCGGGGAGCTGTTTTTT. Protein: CASSSTGVNTGELFF.

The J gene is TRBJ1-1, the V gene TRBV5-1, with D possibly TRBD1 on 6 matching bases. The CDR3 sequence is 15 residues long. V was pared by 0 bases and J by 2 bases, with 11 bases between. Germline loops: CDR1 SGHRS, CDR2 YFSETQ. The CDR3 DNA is TGCGCCAGCAGCTTGGATCAAGGGGGTAACACTGAAGCTTTCTTT. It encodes CASSLDQGGNTEAFF.

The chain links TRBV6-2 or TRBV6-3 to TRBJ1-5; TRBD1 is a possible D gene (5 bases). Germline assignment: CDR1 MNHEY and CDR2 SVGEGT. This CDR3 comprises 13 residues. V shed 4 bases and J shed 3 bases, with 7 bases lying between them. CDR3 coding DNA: TGTGCCAGCAGTTGGGGCTTCAATCAGCCCCAGCATTTT. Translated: CASSWGFNQPQHF.

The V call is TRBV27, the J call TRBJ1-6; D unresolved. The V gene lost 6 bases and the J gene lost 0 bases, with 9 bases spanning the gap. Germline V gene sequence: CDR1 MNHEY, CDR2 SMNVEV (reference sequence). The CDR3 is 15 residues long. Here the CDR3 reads CASRVTGSYNSPLHF. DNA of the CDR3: TGTGCCAGCAGGGTCACGGGCTCCTATAATTCACCCCTCCACTTT.

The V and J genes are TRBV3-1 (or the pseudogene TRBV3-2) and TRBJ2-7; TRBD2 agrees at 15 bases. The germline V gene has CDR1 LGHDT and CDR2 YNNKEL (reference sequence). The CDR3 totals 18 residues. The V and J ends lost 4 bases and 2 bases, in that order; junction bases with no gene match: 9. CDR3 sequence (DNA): TGTGCCAGCAGCCCGTGGACTAGCGGGGGGGCTTATCCCTACGAGCAGTACTTC. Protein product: CASSPWTSGGAYPYEQYF.

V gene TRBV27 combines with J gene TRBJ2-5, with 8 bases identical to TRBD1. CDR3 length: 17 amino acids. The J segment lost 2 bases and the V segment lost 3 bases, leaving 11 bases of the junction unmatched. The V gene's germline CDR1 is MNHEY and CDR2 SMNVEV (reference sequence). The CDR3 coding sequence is TGTGCCAGCAGTTTTTACGCCGGACAGGGAAGTCAAGAGACCCAGTACTTC. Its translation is CASSFYAGQGSQETQYF.

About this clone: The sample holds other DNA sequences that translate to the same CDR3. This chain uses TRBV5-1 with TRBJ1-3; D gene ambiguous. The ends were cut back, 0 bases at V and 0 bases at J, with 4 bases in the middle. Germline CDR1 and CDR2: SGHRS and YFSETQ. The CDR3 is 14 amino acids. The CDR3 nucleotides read TGCGCCAGCAGCTTGGAGAGCTCTGGAAACACCATATATTTT. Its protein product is CASSLESSGNTIYF.

The CDR3 DNA reads TGTGCCAGTAGTATAGATGGACAGGGAGATCAGCCCCAGCATTTT. Translating gives CASSIDGQGDQPQHF. The chain employs TRBV19 and TRBJ1-5; 8 positions agree with TRBD1. Germline trimming cut 0 bases from V and 5 bases from J; bases unmatched to any gene: 3. Germline lookup yields CDR1 LNHDA and CDR2 SQIVND (reference sequence). The CDR3 consists of 15 residues.

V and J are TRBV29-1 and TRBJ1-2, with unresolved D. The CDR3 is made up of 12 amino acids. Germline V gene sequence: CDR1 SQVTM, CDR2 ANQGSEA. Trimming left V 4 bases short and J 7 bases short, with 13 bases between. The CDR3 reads CSVAPRRGGYTF. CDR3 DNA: TGCAGCGTTGCCCCCCGCCGGGGTGGCTACACCTTC.

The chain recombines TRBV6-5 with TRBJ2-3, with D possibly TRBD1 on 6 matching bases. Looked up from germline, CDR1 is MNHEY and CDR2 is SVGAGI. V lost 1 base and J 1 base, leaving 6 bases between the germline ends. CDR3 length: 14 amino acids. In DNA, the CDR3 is TGTGCCAGCAGTTACTGGACAGGCACAGATACGCAGTATTTT. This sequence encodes CASSYWTGTDTQYF.

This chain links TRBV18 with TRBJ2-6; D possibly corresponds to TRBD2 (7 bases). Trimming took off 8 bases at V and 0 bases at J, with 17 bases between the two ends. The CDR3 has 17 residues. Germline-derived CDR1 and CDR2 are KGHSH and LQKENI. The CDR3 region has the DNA TGTGCCAGCCAAGGGGGAGGGGCCAGCTCTGGGGCCAACGTCCTGACTTTC. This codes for CASQGGGASSGANVLTF.

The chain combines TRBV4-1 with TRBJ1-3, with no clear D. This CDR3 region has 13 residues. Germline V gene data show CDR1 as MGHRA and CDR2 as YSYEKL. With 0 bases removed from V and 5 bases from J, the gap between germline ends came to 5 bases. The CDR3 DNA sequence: TGCGCCAGCAGCCAAGATCGGAGAAACACCATATATTTT. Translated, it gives CASSQDRRNTIYF.

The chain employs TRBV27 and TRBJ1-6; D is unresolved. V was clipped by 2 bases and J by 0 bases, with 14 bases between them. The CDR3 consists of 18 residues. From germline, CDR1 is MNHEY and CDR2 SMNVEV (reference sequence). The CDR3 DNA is TGTGCCAGCAGTTTACCCCTGAGAGCCACCTCCTATAATTCACCCCTCCACTTT. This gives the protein CASSLPLRATSYNSPLHF.

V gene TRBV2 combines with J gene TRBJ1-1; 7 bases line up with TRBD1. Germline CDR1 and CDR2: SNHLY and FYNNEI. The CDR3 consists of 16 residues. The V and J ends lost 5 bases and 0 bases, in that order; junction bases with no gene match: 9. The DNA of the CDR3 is TGTGCCAGCAGTTTAGAGGGGGCAAACATGAACACTGAAGCTTTCTTT. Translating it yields CASSLEGANMNTEAFF.

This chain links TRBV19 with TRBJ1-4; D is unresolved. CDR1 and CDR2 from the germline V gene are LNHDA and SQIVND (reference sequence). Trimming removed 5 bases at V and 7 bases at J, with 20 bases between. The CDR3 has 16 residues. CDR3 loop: CASSSSRSRSGEKLFF. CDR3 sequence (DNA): TGTGCCAGTAGTTCCTCCCGGTCCCGGAGCGGTGAAAAACTGTTTTTT. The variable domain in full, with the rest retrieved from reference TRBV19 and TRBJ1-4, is DGGITQSPKYLFRKEGQNVTLSCEQNLNHDAMYWYRQDPGQGLRLIYYSQIVNDFQKGDIAEGYSVSREKKESFPLTVTSAQKNPTAFYLCASSSSRSRSGEKLFFGSGTQLSVL.